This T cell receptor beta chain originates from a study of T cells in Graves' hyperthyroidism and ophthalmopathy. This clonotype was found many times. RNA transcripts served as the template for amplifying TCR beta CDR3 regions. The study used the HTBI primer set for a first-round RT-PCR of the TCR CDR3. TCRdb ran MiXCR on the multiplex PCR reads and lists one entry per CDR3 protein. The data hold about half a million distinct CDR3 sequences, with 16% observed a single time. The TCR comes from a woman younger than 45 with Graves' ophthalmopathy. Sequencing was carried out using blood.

CDR3 in amino acids: CAWSWTRAGEQYF. CDR3 bases: TGTGCCTGGAGTTGGACTCGAGCTGGCGAGCAGTACTTC. The chain combines TRBV30 with TRBJ2-7, with D tentatively TRBD2 (5 bases). The CDR3 consists of 13 residues. V was shortened by 2 bases and J by 6 bases, with 14 bases between the two germline ends. The germline V gene encodes CDR1 GTSNPN and CDR2 SVGIG (reference sequence).